The sample holds a few counts of the clone carrying this T cell receptor beta chain. This CDR3 region has 17 residues. Germline V gene lookup returns CDR1 MNHEY and CDR2 SMNVEV (reference sequence). The V end lost 5 bases, the J end lost 0 bases, and 17 bases lay between the germline ends. This entry is derived from a study of T cell changes during pregnancy in multiple sclerosis. Sequencing was performed with immunoSEQ multiplex PCR; in TCRdb, only in-frame clones are kept and a portion is missing. The sample records 50,000 to 60,000 clones, approximately 90% being singletons. The clonotype originates from a female donor in good health, enrolled as a control in a pregnancy study. The chain carries TRBV27 and TRBJ2-1, with D possibly being TRBD2 (7 bases). This sample comprised peripheral blood, obtained in the first trimester of pregnancy. CDR3 DNA: TGTGCCAGCAGTGGGGGCGGGGGCCCGAGCTCCTACAATGAGCAGTTCTTC. Protein sequence: CASSGGGGPSSYNEQFF.